A single sample gave rise to the 26 T cell receptor beta chains below, sequenced in a study of T cell changes during pregnancy in multiple sclerosis. Sequencing was performed with immunoSEQ multiplex PCR; in TCRdb, only in-frame clones are kept and a portion is missing. Of around 15,000 clones in the sample, approximately 84% are singletons; the top ten hold 15% to 20%. The source material was CD8+ T cells from peripheral blood mononuclear cells, sampled in the third trimester of pregnancy. Receptors were obtained from a female donor in good health, enrolled as a control in a pregnancy study.

In its sample, this clone was seen once. This chain joins TRBV27 and TRBJ1-1; 9 nucleotides line up with TRBD1. From germline, CDR1 is MNHEY and CDR2 SMNVEV (reference sequence). The CDR3 loop spans 12 amino acids. V dropped 4 bases and J dropped 8; count of bases not matched to a gene: 2. The chain's CDR3 is CASSSDRGEAFF. DNA of the CDR3: TGTGCCAGCAGTTCGGACAGGGGCGAAGCTTTCTTT.

The rearrangement uses TRBV15 and TRBJ1-2; 9 bases are a match to TRBD1. The trim removed 4 bases at V and 4 bases at J, leaving 7 bases unmatched. Per the germline V gene, CDR1 is LNHNV and CDR2 is YYDKDF (reference sequence). The length of the CDR3 is 15 residues. The CDR3 sequence: CATSKRGDRVYGYTF. The CDR3 DNA follows: TGTGCCACCAGCAAGAGGGGGGACAGGGTCTATGGCTACACCTTC. The full variable domain, with the rest looked up from reference TRBV15 and TRBJ1-2, is DAMVIQNPRYQVTQFGKPVTLSCSQTLNHNVMYWYQQKSSQAPKLLFHYYDKDFNNEADTPDNFQSRRPNTSFCFLDIRSPGLGDTAMYLCATSKRGDRVYGYTFGSGTRLTVV.

The chain employs TRBV5-1 and TRBJ2-1; 16 bases match TRBD2. This CDR3 is built from 14 residues. Looked up from germline, CDR1 is SGHRS and CDR2 is YFSETQ. The V segment lost 9 bases and the J segment 7 bases; nucleotides outside the gene matches: 4. The CDR3 DNA reads TGCGCCACCGGGACTAGCGGGAGGGGGAATGAGCAGTTCTTC. Its protein is CATGTSGRGNEQFF.

This chain connects TRBV7-9 to TRBJ1-1; 7 positions match TRBD1. Trimming cost V 5 bases and J 0 bases; bases outside gene matches: 9. Germline V gives CDR1 SEHNR, CDR2 FQNEAQ (reference sequence). The length of the CDR3 is 16 residues. Written as DNA, the CDR3 is TGTGCCAGCAGCCCCAGACAGGGCCGCATGAACACTGAAGCTTTCTTT. Its translation is CASSPRQGRMNTEAFF.

The rearrangement joins TRBV5-6 to TRBJ2-7, with D possibly matching TRBD1 (7 bases). Trimming left V 4 bases short and J 4 bases short, with 12 bases between. Per the germline V gene, CDR1 is SGHDT and CDR2 is YYEEEE. CDR3 length: 13 amino acids. The CDR3 nucleotides read TGTGCCAGCAGCGGGGGGACAGAATACGAGCAGTACTTC. Translating it yields CASSGGTEYEQYF.

The rearrangement uses TRBV6-1 and TRBJ2-7; 11 nucleotides match TRBD2. Germline trimming cut 0 bases from V and 2 bases from J; bases unmatched to any gene: 3. This CDR3 comprises 16 residues. Germline V lookup: CDR1 MNHNS, CDR2 SASEGT. The CDR3 sequence: CASSEARTSGPYEQYF. CDR3 sequence (DNA): TGTGCCAGCAGTGAAGCCCGGACTAGCGGGCCCTACGAGCAGTACTTC.

The chain joins TRBV27 to TRBJ1-5, with TRBD1 as a possible D gene (6 bases). The CDR3 length is 14 residues. V lost 5 bases, J lost 1 base, and 9 bases lay in between. Germline CDR1 and CDR2: MNHEY and SMNVEV (reference sequence). This CDR3 reads CASSIGQSNQPQHF. In DNA, the CDR3 is TGTGCCAGCAGTATTGGACAGAGCAATCAGCCCCAGCATTTT.

The chain couples TRBV7-6 to TRBJ2-7; 9 nucleotides agree with TRBD2. With V trimmed by 5 bases and J by 2 bases, 4 bases remained unmatched. This CDR3 has 14 residues. The V gene's germline CDR1 is SGHVS and CDR2 FNYEAQ. As DNA, the CDR3 is TGTGCCAGCAGCCCCGGCGGGGGGGCCTACGAGCAGTACTTC. It encodes CASSPGGGAYEQYF.

V is TRBV30 and J is TRBJ1-5, with D possibly TRBD1 on 5 matching bases. The V end lost 5 bases, the J end lost 6 bases, and 11 bases lay between the germline ends. CDR1 and CDR2 from the germline V gene are GTSNPN and SVGIG (reference sequence). This CDR3 has 12 amino acids. CDR3 nucleotide sequence: TGTGCCTGGTCACGGGGGTTTCAGCCCCAGCATTTT. Protein: CAWSRGFQPQHF.

This clone was picked up one time. The chain couples TRBV5-1 to TRBJ2-7, with D maybe TRBD2 (6 bases). CDR3 length: 14 residues. Looked up from germline, CDR1 is SGHRS and CDR2 is YFSETQ. Trimming took off 2 bases at V and 5 bases at J, with 14 bases between the two ends. CDR3 protein: CASSLTGRFDEQYF. For the CDR3, the DNA is TGCGCCAGCAGCTTAACCGGGAGATTCGACGAGCAGTACTTC.

This clone was detected only a few times. The rearrangement uses TRBV5-4 and TRBJ1-2, with 12 positions matching TRBD1. Germline CDR1 is SGHNT and CDR2 is YYREEE (reference sequence). The trim removed 3 bases at V and 6 bases at J, leaving 3 bases unmatched. This CDR3 is built from 14 residues. The CDR3 nucleotides are TGTGCCAGCAGCTCGGGACAGGGGGCAAATGGCTACACCTTC. This encodes CASSSGQGANGYTF. The whole variable domain, remainder taken from reference TRBV5-4 and TRBJ1-2, is ETGVTQSPTHLIKTRGQQVTLRCSSQSGHNTVSWYQQALGQGPQFIFQYYREEENGRGNFPPRFSGLQFPNYSSELNVNALELDDSALYLCASSSGQGANGYTFGSGTRLTVV.

This rearrangement joins TRBV10-3 to TRBJ2-1; D is uncertain. The CDR3 contains 12 residues. With 10 bases removed from V and 5 bases from J, the gap between germline ends came to 12 bases. Germline CDR1 is ENHRY and CDR2 is SYGVKD. The CDR3 DNA sequence: TGTGCCACCACAGACGCCAACAATGAGCAGTTCTTC. This sequence encodes CATTDANNEQFF.

The V gene is TRBV29-1, the J gene TRBJ2-7; TRBD2 matches at 7 bases. Germline CDR1 and CDR2: SQVTM and ANQGSEA. The CDR3 sequence is 13 residues long. Here the CDR3 DNA reads TGCAGTGTGCGGGGCGGGAGCTCCTACGAGCAGTACTTC. It translates to CSVRGGSSYEQYF.

The chain uses TRBV13 and TRBJ1-1; TRBD1 aligns across 7 bases. CDR1 is PRHDT and CDR2 is FYEKMQ in the germline V gene (reference sequence). This CDR3 contains 15 residues. Trimming at V came to 4 bases and at J to 5 bases, leaving 10 bases not matched to a gene. Here the CDR3 DNA reads TGTGCCAGCAGCTCCCCCCGAGGGGGCAGAACTGAAGCTTTCTTT. It translates to CASSSPRGGRTEAFF. The entire variable domain, with the rest obtained from reference TRBV13 and TRBJ1-1, is as follows: AAGVIQSPRHLIKEKRETATLKCYPIPRHDTVYWYQQGPGQDPQFLISFYEKMQSDKGSIPDRFSAQQFSDYHSELNMSSLELGDSALYFCASSSPRGGRTEAFFGQGTRLTVV.

V is TRBV13 and J is TRBJ2-3, with D tentatively TRBD1 (5 bases). This CDR3 region has 13 residues. Deletions cut 3 bases from V and 10 bases from J, with 14 bases between. CDR1 is PRHDT, CDR2 FYEKMQ, per germline (reference sequence). The CDR3, as DNA: TGTGCCAGCAGCTTCCCCCTGGGGCACGCGCAGTATTTT. Translating gives CASSFPLGHAQYF.

The chain couples TRBV6-5 to TRBJ1-2; D might be TRBD1 (6 bases). V was clipped by 5 bases and J by 5 bases, with 18 bases between them. Germline V gives CDR1 MNHEY, CDR2 SVGAGI. The CDR3 has 15 amino acids. CDR3 bases: TGTGCCAGCAGTCGGGACACCGGTTCTGAGTATGGCTACACCTTC. It specifies CASSRDTGSEYGYTF.

The chain carries TRBV5-6 and TRBJ1-5; D possibly corresponds to TRBD1 (5 bases). Deletions cut 0 bases from V and 7 bases from J, with 8 bases between. Looked up from germline, CDR1 is SGHDT and CDR2 is YYEEEE. CDR3 length: 13 amino acids. CDR3 nucleotide sequence: TGTGCCAGCAGCTTGGCCGGGGGACAGCCCCAGCATTTT. It is translated as CASSLAGGQPQHF.

This clone was counted once. V is TRBV11-2 and J is TRBJ2-1; TRBD2 aligns across 11 bases. Germline loops: CDR1 SGHAT, CDR2 FQNNGV. CDR3 length equals 14 residues. Trimming took 8 bases from V and 6 from J; bases not matched to a gene: 6. The CDR3 region has the DNA TGTGCCAGCGGGCTAGCGGGAGGAGGCAATGAGCAGTTCTTC. This sequence encodes CASGLAGGGNEQFF.

This clone was recorded once. V and J are TRBV5-6 and TRBJ2-5; 7 bases line up with TRBD2. Germline assignment: CDR1 SGHDT and CDR2 YYEEEE. V shed 3 bases, J shed 0 bases, and the junction held 17 bases outside the gene matches. The CDR3 covers 19 residues. CDR3 in DNA: TGTGCCAGCAGCTCCTCCCGACTAGCAGCCCCGGTATACCAAGAGACCCAGTACTTC. Amino acid sequence: CASSSSRLAAPVYQETQYF. Full variable domain (rest looked up from reference TRBV5-6 and TRBJ2-5): DAGVTQSPTHLIKTRGQQVTLRCSPKSGHDTVSWYQQALGQGPQFIFQYYEEEERQRGNFPDRFSGHQFPNYSSELNVNALLLGDSALYLCASSSSRLAAPVYQETQYFGPGTRLLVL.

CDR3 protein: CASMAGGSPNNEQFF. In DNA, the CDR3 is TGTGCCAGCATGGCAGGGGGCTCCCCTAACAATGAGCAGTTCTTC. The V call is TRBV9, the J call TRBJ2-1; TRBD1 matches 8 bases. Losses at the gene ends were 6 bases for V and 5 bases for J; bases not matched to a gene: 10. CDR1 SGDLS and CDR2 YYNGEE come from the germline V gene. The CDR3 covers 15 residues.

CDR3 bases: TGTGCCAGCAGAACTGACAGATCTAGCGTCAATGAGCAGTTCTTC. It yields the protein CASRTDRSSVNEQFF. The chain is built from TRBV27 and TRBJ2-1, with D perhaps TRBD2 (6 bases). The CDR3 has 15 residues. V was pared by 6 bases and J by 6 bases, with 18 bases between. Germline V gene lookup returns CDR1 MNHEY and CDR2 SMNVEV (reference sequence).

The chain recombines TRBV4-1 with TRBJ1-1; 11 nucleotides line up with TRBD1. Germline V gene lookup returns CDR1 MGHRA and CDR2 YSYEKL. The junction had 5 bases not matched to a gene; V was cut back by 4 bases and J by 7 bases. This CDR3 has 14 amino acids. Here the CDR3 reads CASSPGQGASEAFF. CDR3 bases: TGCGCCAGCAGCCCCGGACAGGGGGCGAGTGAAGCTTTCTTT.

This chain links TRBV2 with TRBJ2-1; TRBD2 matches at 8 bases. V lost 6 bases, J lost 0 bases, and 4 bases stayed unmatched. The CDR3 has 15 residues. In germline, CDR1 is SNHLY, CDR2 FYNNEI. The CDR3 here is CASRAGTSSYNEQFF. Here the CDR3 DNA reads TGTGCCAGCAGGGCGGGGACTAGCTCCTACAATGAGCAGTTCTTC.

The V call is TRBV30, the J call TRBJ1-1, with 11 bases matching TRBD1. V trimming: 4 bases; J trimming: 8 bases; junction bases outside the gene matches: 6. Germline V gene lookup returns CDR1 GTSNPN and CDR2 SVGIG (reference sequence). This CDR3 comprises 13 residues. The CDR3 here is CAWNTGQGAEAFF. As DNA, the CDR3 is TGTGCCTGGAATACAGGACAGGGGGCGGAAGCTTTCTTT. Drawing the rest from reference TRBV30 and TRBJ1-1, the complete variable domain is SQTIHQWPATLVQPVGSPLSLECTVEGTSNPNLYWYRQAAGRGLQLLFYSVGIGQISSEVPQNLSASRPQDRQFILSSKKLLLSDSGFYLCAWNTGQGAEAFFGQGTRLTVV.

The chain couples TRBV11-2 to TRBJ2-1; D might be TRBD2 (5 bases). V was cut by 3 bases and J by 10 bases, with 13 bases left in between. Per the germline V gene, CDR1 is SGHAT and CDR2 is FQNNGV. The CDR3 runs 13 residues. The CDR3 coding sequence is TGTGCCAGCAGCTTGAGGGCCCCCAGGGAGCAGTTCTTC. This codes for CASSLRAPREQFF. Full variable domain (remainder filled in from reference TRBV11-2 and TRBJ2-1): EAGVAQSPRYKIIEKRQSVAFWCNPISGHATLYWYQQILGQGPKLLIQFQNNGVVDDSQLPKDRFSAERLKGVDSTLKIQPAKLEDSAVYLCASSLRAPREQFFGPGTRLTVL.

This sequence joins TRBV27 and TRBJ2-7; TRBD2 might be the D (6 bases). CDR3 length equals 15 residues. Germline V gene sequence: CDR1 MNHEY, CDR2 SMNVEV (reference sequence). V lost 3 bases to trimming and J lost 1 base, with 13 bases between them. CDR3 residues: CASSLRGLSSYEQYF. The CDR3, as DNA: TGTGCCAGCAGTTTGAGGGGACTTTCATCCTACGAGCAGTACTTC.